The T cell receptor (beta chain) described here comes from a study of T cells in localized non-small cell lung cancer. Notes on the study in general: The greatest T cell clonality was found in uninvolved adjacent lung (higher than in tumor). Adjacent lung exhibited a median of about 56 among the 100 most abundant tumor clones.

Only one count was recorded for this clone. The antigen is not known. Clones were read by immunoSEQ multiplex PCR, and TCRdb kept only the in-frame ones, dropping some. Among 65,000 or so clones listed, roughly 76% were seen once. V lost 0 bases, J lost 2 bases, and 11 bases lay in between. Germline assignment: CDR1 SGHRS and CDR2 YFSETQ. The CDR3 length is 15 residues. The gene calls are TRBV5-1 and TRBJ2-5; D is possibly TRBD1 (6 bases). This clonotype was obtained from a man aged 35 to 69 with stage II lung adenocarcinoma. The source material was PBMCs, sampled before any cancer treatment. CDR3 in amino acids: CASSLAGQKQETQYF. DNA of the CDR3: TGCGCCAGCAGCTTGGCCGGACAGAAACAAGAGACCCAGTACTTC. Full variable domain (outside the CDR3, taken from reference TRBV5-1 and TRBJ2-5): KAGVTQTPRYLIKTRGQQVTLSCSPISGHRSVSWYQQTPGQGLQFLFEYFSETQRNKGNFPGRFSGRQFSNSRSEMNVSTLELGDSALYLCASSLAGQKQETQYFGPGTRLLVL.